The T cell receptor (beta chain) under discussion was sequenced for a study of follicular helper T cells after annual influenza vaccination. Study at large: Across the 2013-2014, 2014-2015 and 2015-2016 vaccination seasons, some subjects were resampled.

The CDR3 spans 15 residues. Germline V gene data show CDR1 as SGHNT and CDR2 as YYREEE (reference sequence). Trimming took 5 bases from V and 5 from J; bases not matched to a gene: 10. The method was immunoSEQ multiplex PCR; TCRdb's version includes in-frame clones alone and lacks a portion of them. Here the sample spans approximately 2,500 clones, about 83% being singletons. With respect to this clone: Its antigen remains unknown.

Noted time point: 2015-2016 season, pre-vaccination. Findings of the study overall: Each annual vaccination recalled recurring oligoclonal ICOS+CD38+ cTfh clonotypes.

The source is an adult who received the influenza vaccine. The specimen comprised CXCR5+ CD38- circulating T follicular helper cells from blood, sampled on the day of influenza vaccination. Subset: circulating Tfh, non-naive CD4+CXCR5+PD-1+ (ICOS+CD38+ or ICOS-CD38-). This sequence joins TRBV5-4 and TRBJ1-1; TRBD1 matches 9 bases. CDR3 sequence reads: CASRKEQGAWTEAFF. CDR3 bases: TGTGCCAGCAGAAAGGAACAGGGGGCCTGGACTGAAGCTTTCTTT.